The present entry profiles one TCR beta chain with its context. Its specific antigen is unknown. Base qualities are not recorded, but no much larger clone differs from it by a single base. The cohort consisted of 600 or so healthy bone marrow donors. All cohort members were sampled while nominally healthy, although unrecorded immune exposures were likely present. The donor was CMV seropositive and belonged to the group of 250 to 300 seropositive cohort members. A peripheral blood sample was collected from each donor, and TCR beta sequencing was performed on peripheral blood mononuclear cells. Genomic DNA extraction from the blood cell samples was performed with the Qiagen DNeasy Blood Extraction Kit. The source of the sample is a study of cytomegalovirus exposure and HLA in healthy donors (dated by TCRdb to about 2017). General notes on the study: An earlier analysis of roughly 500 of the donors reported approximately 300 Gb of sequence data and roughly 120 million unique TCR beta sequences obtained from some 200 million T cells. Roughly 300 gigabases of sequencing data and about 92 million unique TCR sequences made up an early release that covered approximately 650 HLA-typed donors. Among the roughly 400 genotyped donors, about 85% belonged to the genetic ancestry cluster associated with self-reported Caucasian donors. The study was designed to test whether signatures of past pathogen exposure could be identified by cataloging public T cell receptors. The T cell repertoires of several hundred subjects were profiled by immunosequencing and related to cytomegalovirus serostatus. Along with the roughly 700-subject first cohort, a separate validation cohort of more than 90 different subjects was used. To predict cytomegalovirus infection status, the study combined high-throughput TCR immunosequencing, statistical association of individual TCRs with disease status, and machine learning. To study patterns of TCR occurrence, a later analysis re-analyzed previously published TCR beta repertoires from several hundred donors and added high-resolution HLA genotyping. The later analysis used no new phenotypic data to find candidate immune exposures, relying instead on TCR beta sequences and their occurrence across donors. In an earlier analysis of 550 to 700 of the donors, high-throughput TCR beta sequencing was used to judge whether each TCR beta V gene segment behaved as functional or pseudogenic. Donor age, sex, ethnicity and CMV serostatus were compiled alongside the repertoire data. A later genetic analysis used genome-wide SNP genotypes for about 55% of the 666 donors, treating that subset as a discovery cohort. Every repertoire in the discovery cohort had been generated on one and the same sequencing platform. HLA typing covered class I and class II loci at four-digit resolution. Typing coverage varied by locus: roughly 629-640 donors for A, B, C, DRB1 and DQB1; approximately 500 for DQA1; over 600 for DPA1; approximately 470 for DPB1. Roughly five DR-DQ haplotypes were handled as single units for association and clustering because linkage in the cohort was strong. On average, around 230,000 unique TCR beta nucleotide sequences were sequenced per donor among 398 genotyped donors of the cohort, with 15% to 20% of those sequences being non-productive. What the study reported, not specific to this receptor: The cohort was sequenced for TCR beta chains only, and without alpha or paired-chain data the features that could be detected were limited. Most TCR sequences were observed very rarely across donors, whereas some public TCRs were present in many individuals. The classifier was reported to diagnose cytomegalovirus status with high specificity and sensitivity in both the original and validation cohorts. At a false discovery rate of 0.05, a later analysis linked roughly 17,000 TCR beta sequences to specific HLA alleles. A later genetic analysis associated a missense DCLRE1C variant with V-gene and J-gene trimming of TCR beta chains, and an independent cohort replicated the association. A group of highly shared sequence variants was considered likely to be a technical artifact of the sequencing pipeline. Immune exposure information for the cohort was limited to CMV serostatus. According to a later analysis, TCR association rates differed among HLA loci, with DRB1 alleles showing the most associated TCRs and HLA-C alleles showing the fewest. In the study, some 160 TCR beta chains were listed as associated with cytomegalovirus. A further reported finding was that TCR beta sequences accurately predicted the HLA-A and HLA-B alleles for most subjects in the first cohort. In a later analysis, several top co-occurrence clusters were reported to appear linked to parvovirus B19, influenza, CMV and Epstein-Barr virus. Linkage disequilibrium might explain the correlated functional status among segregating V segments, but an unknown experimental factor could not be excluded. Compared with the 666-donor mean, donors in an Asian-associated ancestry cluster had fewer N-insertions in productive TCRs, according to a later genetic analysis. Some IMGT-functional V segments, including TRBV6-2 and TRBV6-3, could not be distinguished by the 87-base-pair reads and were therefore excluded. According to a later analysis, most CMV-associated TCR beta chains appeared to be HLA-restricted, and the HLA associations seemed to be driven largely by CMV exposure. According to the authors, the approach could potentially be generalized to other disease states and immunological phenotypes. In an earlier analysis of around 500 of the donors, most TCR beta V segments appeared in productive rearrangements about 87% or about 30% of the time, broadly matching IMGT annotations. Sequencing depth was assumed to be roughly uniform across donors in the presence/absence analyses, though that assumption may not hold. Three of the identified cytomegalovirus-associated TCR beta chains were confirmed in vitro to be specific for cytomegalovirus antigens. Because HLA typing was missing for some donors at each locus, association tests included only the typed subset. The earlier analysis of about 600 of the donors excluded some 15 rarely observed V segments, including chromosome 9 orphons, because counts were too low. When HLA alleles, especially DR and DQ, strongly co-occurred, TCR associations were difficult to assign to individual alleles. A later analysis found that HLA-associated TCR beta chains were more clonally expanded and had lower generation probabilities than equally common non-associated chains.

Preparation of the library involved the immunoSEQ multiplex PCR assay. For the multiplex PCR, a mixture combining 60 forward primers for TCR Vbeta segments and 13 reverse primers for TCR Jbeta segments was used. The CDR3 region of rearranged TCR beta genes was amplified from genomic DNA with a multiplex PCR assay. The amplified TCR beta libraries were sequenced on the Illumina HiSeq System as 87-base-pair reads. As for how the authors treated the data: In a later analysis, tens of millions of unique TCR beta chains were counted across the approximately 620 repertoires, and roughly 11 million of these chains were shared by at least two donors. A nearest-neighbor algorithm error-corrected the raw reads and collapsed the reads into unique sequences, merging closely related sequences to remove PCR and sequencing errors. Alignment of CDR3 sequences to IMGT reference sequences was used to assign V, D and J gene segments. For a sequence to be retained, at least a six-nucleotide match to both a V gene segment and a J gene segment was required. Rearrangements were classified as productive when the CDR3 lacked stop codons and remained in frame with V and J, and all other rearrangements were classified as non-productive. CDR3 was defined according to IMGT convention as the region running from the second conserved V-encoded cysteine to the conserved J-encoded phenylalanine. The earlier analysis of about 640 of the donors excluded any sequence lacking an unambiguous match to a single V gene segment. In an earlier analysis of 587 of the donors, a V segment was called functional when productive rearrangements were above 56.7%, and segregating when the standard deviation between donors exceeded 5%. To diagnose cytomegalovirus status from the catalog of TCR beta chain sequences, a statistical classification framework was built. A later analysis assigned V and J genes by comparing TCR nucleotide sequences with IMGT/GENE-DB human TR gene sequences. The TCRdist pipeline was used in a later analysis to assign CDR3 sequences and most-parsimonious VDJ recombination scenarios. In a later analysis, each TCR beta chain was defined by its CDR3 amino acid sequence together with its V-gene family, and reads without a unique V-gene family were excluded. A later analysis removed 550 to 700 highly shared, low-generation-probability nucleotide sequences to deal with suspected cross-contamination and a sequencing artifact. A later analysis calculated a clonal expansion index for each public chain from normalized within-repertoire ranks of inferred template counts. In a later analysis, generation probabilities were computed with a VDJ recombination model fitted to out-of-frame rearrangements, and the resulting probabilities were checked against IGoR. A later analysis scored TCR-TCR, TCR-HLA and TCR-CMV co-occurrence with hypergeometric tests, applying a repertoire-size bias correction to TCR pairs. In a later analysis, false discovery rates were estimated by permuting HLA or CMV assignments 20 times. In a later analysis, co-occurring TCRs were grouped using DBSCAN, with TCRdist sequence similarity added in when clustering inside HLA-allele-positive subsets. Repertoires with fewer than 30,000 or more than 120,000 public chains were left out of co-occurrence clustering, as were several repertoires with anomalous nucleotide sharing. The immuneACCESS repertoire file appears here via TCRdb, limited to in-frame rearrangements. These files lack a portion of the clones; in checked studies, under half of the deficit traces to unresolved V genes, and the cause of the others is not known. From that table come the V and J calls and clone size; the DNA was used to work out D and trimming. Counted in this sample were 100,000 to 150,000 clones; roughly 77% of them appeared once. The top ten constitute about 4.9% of the sample.

The V end gives up 4 bases and the J end 10 bases, leaving 3 bases in the junction not matched to a gene. The CDR3 covers 14 residues, taking in both the cysteine and the phenylalanine. The sequence is cut down to CDR3 DNA, 42 bases in frame from base 1. The germline V gene specifies MDHEN as CDR1 and SYDVKM as CDR2. This chain is built from TRBV28 and TRBJ1-6, with TRBD1 identical over 11 junction bases. This TCR was recovered from a man aged 45-65 years in good health and CMV-seropositive. Sequenced sample: PBMCs. For the CDR3, the sequence is CASSWDRGRSPLHF. The nucleotides read TGTGCCAGCAGTTGGGACAGGGGGAGATCACCCCTCCACTTT.